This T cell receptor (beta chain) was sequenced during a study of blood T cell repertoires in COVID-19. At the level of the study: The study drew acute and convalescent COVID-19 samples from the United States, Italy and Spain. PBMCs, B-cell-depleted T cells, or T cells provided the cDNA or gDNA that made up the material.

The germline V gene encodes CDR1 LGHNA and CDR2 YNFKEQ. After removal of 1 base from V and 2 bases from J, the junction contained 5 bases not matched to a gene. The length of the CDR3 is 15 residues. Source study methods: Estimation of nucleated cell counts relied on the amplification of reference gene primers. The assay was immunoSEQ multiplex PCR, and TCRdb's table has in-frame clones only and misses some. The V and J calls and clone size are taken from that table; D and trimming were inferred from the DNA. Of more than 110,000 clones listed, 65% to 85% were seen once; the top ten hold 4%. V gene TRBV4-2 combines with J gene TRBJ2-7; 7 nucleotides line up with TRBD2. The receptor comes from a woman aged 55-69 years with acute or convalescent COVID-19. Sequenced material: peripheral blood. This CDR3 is CASSQASGKTYEQYF. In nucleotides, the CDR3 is TGTGCCAGCAGCCAAGCTAGCGGAAAAACCTACGAGCAGTACTTC.